This T cell receptor (delta chain) came from a study of gammadelta T cells in human blood. Study-wide findings and caveats: Microbial exposure reportedly appeared to drive polyclonal expansion of innate gamma-delta T cells right after birth.

About this clone itself: Its specificity is not known. A far larger clone is just one base off, so this is likely a read error.

The CDR3 is 20 amino acids. CDR1 is GEAIGNYY and CDR2 is EKD in the germline V gene. Trimming removed 3 bases from V and 0 bases from J; junction bases left unmatched: 7. TCRdb applied CATT to the RT-PCR reads for clone calling. The sample has some 1,000 delta-chain clones; 34% are singletons. Sequencing was performed on Vgamma9Vdelta2 gamma-delta T cells from infant blood. The chain couples TRDV2 to TRDJ3; TRDD3 aligns across 13 bases. TCRdb supplies no J gene; here it was assigned by aligning the nucleotide sequence to germline. The sequence came from a human donor. CDR3 loop: CACDGVLGDTSSWDTRQMFF. DNA for the CDR3: TGTGCCTGTGACGGGGTACTGGGGGATACGAGCTCCTGGGACACCCGACAGATGTTTTTC.